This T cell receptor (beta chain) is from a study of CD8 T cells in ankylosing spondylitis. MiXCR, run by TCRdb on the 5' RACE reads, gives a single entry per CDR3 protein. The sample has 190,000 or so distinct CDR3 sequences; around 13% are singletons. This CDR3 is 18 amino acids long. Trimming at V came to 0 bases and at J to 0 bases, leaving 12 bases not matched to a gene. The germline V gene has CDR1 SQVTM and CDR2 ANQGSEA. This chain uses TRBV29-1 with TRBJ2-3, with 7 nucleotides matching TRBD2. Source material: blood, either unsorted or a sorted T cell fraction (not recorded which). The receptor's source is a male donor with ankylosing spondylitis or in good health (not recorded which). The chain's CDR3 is CSVEEGAGVAGSTDTQYF. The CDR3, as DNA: TGCAGCGTTGAAGAAGGGGCGGGGGTCGCCGGAAGCACAGATACGCAGTATTTT.